This TCR beta chain was obtained from a study of blood T cell repertoires in COVID-19. Study-wide context: Acute and convalescent COVID-19 specimens originated in the United States, Italy and Spain. PBMCs, B-cell-depleted T cells, or T cells provided the cDNA or gDNA that made up the material.

Source study methods: Scientists estimated how many nucleated cells there were by amplifying reference gene primers. The data were produced by immunoSEQ multiplex PCR, yet TCRdb's version contains in-frame clones alone and is incomplete. V and J calls and clone size are copied from that table; D and trimming were computed from the DNA. This sample yields 250,000 to 300,000 clones, of which about 82% are seen a single time; less than 6.5% belongs to the top ten. CDR1 is KGHSH and CDR2 is LQKENI in the germline V gene. Trimming cost V 5 bases and J 3 bases; bases outside gene matches: 9. This CDR3 is built from 15 residues.

Sequencing used peripheral blood. The chain carries TRBV18 and TRBJ2-7; 8 nucleotides match TRBD1. This TCR was sampled from a man aged 50 to 59 with active or convalescent COVID-19. CDR3 bases: TGTGCCAGCTCATTCGAACAGGGGGTCTACTACGAGCAGTACTTC. It translates to CASSFEQGVYYEQYF.